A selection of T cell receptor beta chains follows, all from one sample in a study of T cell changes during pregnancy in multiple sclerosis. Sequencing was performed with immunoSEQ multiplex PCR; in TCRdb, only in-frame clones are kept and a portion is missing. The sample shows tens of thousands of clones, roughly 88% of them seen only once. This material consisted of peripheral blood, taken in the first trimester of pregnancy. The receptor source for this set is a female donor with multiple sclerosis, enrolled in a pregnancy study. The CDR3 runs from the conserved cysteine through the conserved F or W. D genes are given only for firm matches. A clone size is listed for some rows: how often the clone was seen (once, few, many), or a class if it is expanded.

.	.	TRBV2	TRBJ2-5	TGTGCCAGCAGTGTGCGAGAGACCCAGTACTTC	CASSVRETQYF
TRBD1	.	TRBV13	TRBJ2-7	TGTGCCAGCAGCTTAACCGGGACAGGGGGAGACTACGAGCAGTACTTC	CASSLTGTGGDYEQYF
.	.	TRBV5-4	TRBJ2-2	TGTGCCAGCAGCTTGGGGACACTGAACACCGGGGAGCTGTTTTTT	CASSLGTLNTGELFF
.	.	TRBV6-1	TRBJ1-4	TGTGCCAGCAGTGCGATGGACAGTAATGAAAAACTGTTTTTT	CASSAMDSNEKLFF
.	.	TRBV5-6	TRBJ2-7	TGTGCCAGCAGCATTTCGGGGGGCCTAGCGGCAGGCTACGAGCAGTACTTC	CASSISGGLAAGYEQYF
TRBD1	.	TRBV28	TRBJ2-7	TGTGCCAGCAGTCCACGAACCGGGACAGGGCTCTACGAGCAGTACTTC	CASSPRTGTGLYEQYF
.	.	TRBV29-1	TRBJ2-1	TGCAGCGTTGACGGACAGTTGTACAATGAGCAGTTCTTC	CSVDGQLYNEQFF
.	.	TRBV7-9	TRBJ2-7	TGTGCCAGCAGCTTATCCAGGGACGAGCAGTACTTC	CASSLSRDEQYF
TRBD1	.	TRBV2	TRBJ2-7	TGTGCCAGCAGCGACGCCCCAGCGACAGGGGTCGGCGAGCAGTACTTC	CASSDAPATGVGEQYF
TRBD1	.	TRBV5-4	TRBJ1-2	TGTGCCAGCAGCTTGGTTACAGGGGCCCCGGGGGGCTACACCTTC	CASSLVTGAPGGYTF
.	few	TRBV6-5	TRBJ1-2	TGTGCCAGCAGTCCCCAGGGCCGGCTTGGCTACACCTTC	CASSPQGRLGYTF
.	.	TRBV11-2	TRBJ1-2	TGTGCCAGCAGCTTAAGTTCGGGGGGGAATGGCTACACCTTC	CASSLSSGGNGYTF
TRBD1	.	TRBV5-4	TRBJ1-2	TGTGCCAGCAGTCCTTCCCGGGACAGCCTTAACTATGGCTACACCTTC	CASSPSRDSLNYGYTF
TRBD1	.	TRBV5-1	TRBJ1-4	TGCGCCAGCAGCTTAGTGTACAGGGGACCAACTAATGAAAAACTGTTTTTT	CASSLVYRGPTNEKLFF
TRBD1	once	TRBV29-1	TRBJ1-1	TGCAGCGCCGTGACAGGGGCGGCAACTGAAGCTTTCTTT	CSAVTGAATEAFF
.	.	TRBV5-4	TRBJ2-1	TGTGCCAGCAGCTTGGAGGTAGCGGACTACAATGAGCAGTTCTTC	CASSLEVADYNEQFF
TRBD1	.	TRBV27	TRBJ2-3	TGTGCCAGCAAGACAGGGACAGATACGCAGTATTTT	CASKTGTDTQYF
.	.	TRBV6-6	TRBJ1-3	TGTGCCAGCAGTTACACGACACCCACCGGAAACACCATATATTTT	CASSYTTPTGNTIYF
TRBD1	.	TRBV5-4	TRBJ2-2	TGTGCCAGCAGCTTCCCGGGACAGGGGAACACCGGGGAGCTGTTTTTT	CASSFPGQGNTGELFF
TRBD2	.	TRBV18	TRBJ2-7	TGTGCCAGCTCACCACCGGTAGCGGGAGGGGTCTCCTACGAGCAGTACTTC	CASSPPVAGGVSYEQYF
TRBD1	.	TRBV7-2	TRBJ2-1	TGTGCCAGCAGCTTAAGACAGGGAAACAATGAGCAGTTCTTC	CASSLRQGNNEQFF
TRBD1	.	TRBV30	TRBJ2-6	TGTGCCTGGGGGGACAGCTCATTGTACAACGTCCTGACTTTC	CAWGDSSLYNVLTF
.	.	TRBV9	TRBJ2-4	TGTGCCAGCAGCGAGAGCGAAAACATTCAGTACTTC	CASSESENIQYF
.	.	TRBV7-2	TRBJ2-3	TGTGCCAGCAGCTTACTAGTCGATACGCAGTATTTT	CASSLLVDTQYF
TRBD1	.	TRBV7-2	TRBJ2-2	TGTGCCAGCAGCTCCGGGACAGTCCCCACCGGGGAGCTGTTTTTT	CASSSGTVPTGELFF
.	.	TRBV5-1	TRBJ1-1	TGCGCCAGCAGCTCCGGACAGAATACCCTGAACACTGAAGCTTTCTTT	CASSSGQNTLNTEAFF
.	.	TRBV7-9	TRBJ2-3	TGTGCCAGCAGCTTAGCTACGGGAGCAGATACGCAGTATTTT	CASSLATGADTQYF
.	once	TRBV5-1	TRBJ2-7	TGCGCCAGCAGCTTATATAGGGAGGACGAGCAGTACTTC	CASSLYREDEQYF
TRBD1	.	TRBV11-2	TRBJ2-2	TGTGCCAGCAGCTTAGTCGACAGGGGCAGCGGGGAGCTGTTTTTT	CASSLVDRGSGELFF
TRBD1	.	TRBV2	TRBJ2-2	TGTGCCAGCGGGGGACAGACAGGGGGTACCGGGGAGCTGTTTTTT	CASGGQTGGTGELFF
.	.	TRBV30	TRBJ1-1	TGTGCCTGGAGTCGGCAGGCCGACACTGAAGCTTTCTTT	CAWSRQADTEAFF
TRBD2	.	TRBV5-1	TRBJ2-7	TGCGCCAGCAGCTACAAACTAGCGGGATCTTACGAGCAGTACTTC	CASSYKLAGSYEQYF
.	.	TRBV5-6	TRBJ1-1	TGTGCCAGCAGCTTCTTATCCCCACAGGGCGTGGACACTGAAGCTTTCTTT	CASSFLSPQGVDTEAFF
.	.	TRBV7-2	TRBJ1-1	TGTGCCAGCAGTCGTACAGGGAACACTGAAGCTTTCTTT	CASSRTGNTEAFF
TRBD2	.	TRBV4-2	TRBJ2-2	TGTGCCAGCAGCCGGGTCGGCCTAGCGGGGTACACCGGGGAGCTGTTTTTT	CASSRVGLAGYTGELFF
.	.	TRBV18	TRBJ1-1	TGTGCCAGCTCACCATACGGGGGAACTGAAGCTTTCTTT	CASSPYGGTEAFF
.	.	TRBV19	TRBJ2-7	TGTGCCAGTAGTATCCGGGGGGCAGCCTACGAGCAGTACTTC	CASSIRGAAYEQYF
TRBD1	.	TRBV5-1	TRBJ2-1	TGCGCCAGCAGCTTGGGGCAGGGGGCCAATGAGCAGTTCTTC	CASSLGQGANEQFF
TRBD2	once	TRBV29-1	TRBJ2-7	TGCAGCGTCTCGTCTGGGGGGGACGAGCAGTACTTC	CSVSSGGDEQYF
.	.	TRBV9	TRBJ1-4	TGTGCCAGCAGCGTAGACATAACTAATGAAAAACTGTTTTTT	CASSVDITNEKLFF
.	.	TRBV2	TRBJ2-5	TGTGCCAGCAGGGGAGCAGCCCAAGAGACCCAGTACTTC	CASRGAAQETQYF
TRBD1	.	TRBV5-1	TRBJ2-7	TGCGCCAGCAGCCAGGGACAGTCCTCCTACGAGCAGTACTTC	CASSQGQSSYEQYF
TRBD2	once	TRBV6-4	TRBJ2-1	TGTGCCAGCAGTGACTCGACTAGCGGGGGCGATGAGCAGTTCTTC	CASSDSTSGGDEQFF
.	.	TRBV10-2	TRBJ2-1	TGCGCCAGCATTAAACGGAGTGAAGCCGGGAATGAGCAGTTCTTC	CASIKRSEAGNEQFF
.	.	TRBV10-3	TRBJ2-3	TGTGCCATCCTCAATCTATCCCCTAGCACAGATACGCAGTATTTT	CAILNLSPSTDTQYF
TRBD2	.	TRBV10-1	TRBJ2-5	TGCGCCAGCAGTGACGGGCAGGGAGGGTATGAGACCCAGTACTTC	CASSDGQGGYETQYF
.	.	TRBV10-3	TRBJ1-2	TGTGCCATCAGCTTGAACTATGGCTACACCTTC	CAISLNYGYTF
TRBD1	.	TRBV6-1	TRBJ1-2	TGTGCCAGCAGTGAAGGGACAGGGTCGATTGGCTACACCTTC	CASSEGTGSIGYTF
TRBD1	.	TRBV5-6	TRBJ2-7	TGTGCCAGCAACCGGGGACAGGGTTACGAGCAGTACTTC	CASNRGQGYEQYF
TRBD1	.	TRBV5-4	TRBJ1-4	TGTGCCAGCAGCTTGGATGCGGGACAGCCTAATGAAAAACTGTTTTTT	CASSLDAGQPNEKLFF
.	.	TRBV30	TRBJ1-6	TGTGCCTGGAGTAGAATAAGGACAGATAATTCACCCCTCCACTTT	CAWSRIRTDNSPLHF